This is a list of T cell receptor beta chains from one sample in a study of blood T cell repertoires in COVID-19. The assay was immunoSEQ multiplex PCR, and TCRdb's table has in-frame clones only and misses some. Of roughly 53,000 clones listed, more than 85% are singletons. The source material was peripheral blood. Receptor source: a man aged 40-49 years with active COVID-19. Each CDR3 is given with its conserved first and last residue. The D gene is left open where the match is weak. The size entry is marked missing in some rows and otherwise reads once, few, many or a size class.

abundance: .; v_gene: TRBV10-3; d_gene: .; j_gene: TRBJ1-5; CDR3nt: TGTGCCATCAGTGTAGGGGAGGATCAGCCCCAGCATTTT; CDR3aa: CAISVGEDQPQHF
abundance: .; v_gene: TRBV7-3; d_gene: .; j_gene: TRBJ2-2; CDR3nt: TGTGCCAGCAGCCCACAAGGGGCCGGGGAGCTGTTTTTT; CDR3aa: CASSPQGAGELFF
abundance: few; v_gene: TRBV19; d_gene: TRBD1; j_gene: TRBJ1-1; CDR3nt: TGTGCCAGTAACGACAGGGTCAGGACTGAAGCTTTCTTT; CDR3aa: CASNDRVRTEAFF
abundance: .; v_gene: TRBV5-6; d_gene: .; j_gene: TRBJ2-3; CDR3nt: TGTGCCAGCAGTTATACGGCAGGGATGGGGCCAGATACGCAGTATTTT; CDR3aa: CASSYTAGMGPDTQYF
abundance: .; v_gene: TRBV27; d_gene: TRBD1; j_gene: TRBJ2-7; CDR3nt: TGTGCCAGCAGTTTAATGGGGACAGGGGGCTACGAGCAGTACTTC; CDR3aa: CASSLMGTGGYEQYF
abundance: .; v_gene: TRBV6-1; d_gene: TRBD1; j_gene: TRBJ1-5; CDR3nt: TGTGCCAGCAGTGGGACAGGAGGGTATAGCAATCAGCCCCAGCATTTT; CDR3aa: CASSGTGGYSNQPQHF
abundance: .; v_gene: TRBV9; d_gene: TRBD2; j_gene: TRBJ2-4; CDR3nt: TGTGCCAGCAGCGAAGCAGCGGGAGGGGCCAAAAACATTCAGTACTTC; CDR3aa: CASSEAAGGAKNIQYF
abundance: .; v_gene: TRBV16; d_gene: TRBD1; j_gene: TRBJ1-5; CDR3nt: TGTGCCAGCAGCCAACAACAGGGGAGAGGCAATCAGCCCCAGCATTTT; CDR3aa: CASSQQQGRGNQPQHF
abundance: few; v_gene: TRBV28; d_gene: .; j_gene: TRBJ1-5; CDR3nt: TGTGCCAGCAGGAACCTGGGGCAAAGCAATCAGCCCCAGCATTTT; CDR3aa: CASRNLGQSNQPQHF
abundance: .; v_gene: TRBV7-3; d_gene: TRBD2; j_gene: TRBJ2-1; CDR3nt: TGTGCCAGCAGCTCCTCCGGGACTAGAAACTATTACAATGAGCAGTTCTTC; CDR3aa: CASSSSGTRNYYNEQFF
abundance: .; v_gene: TRBV9; d_gene: .; j_gene: TRBJ2-5; CDR3nt: TGTGCCAGCAGGGCCGGGGGAGACTCGTACCAAGAGACCCAGTACTTC; CDR3aa: CASRAGGDSYQETQYF
abundance: .; v_gene: TRBV7-3; d_gene: .; j_gene: TRBJ2-1; CDR3nt: TGTGCCAGCAGCTTTGGGCAGGGCTCGAACAATGAGCAGTTCTTC; CDR3aa: CASSFGQGSNNEQFF
abundance: once; v_gene: TRBV18; d_gene: .; j_gene: TRBJ2-3; CDR3nt: TGTGCCAGCTCACCTAACGGAGGGTTTGATACGCAGTATTTT; CDR3aa: CASSPNGGFDTQYF
abundance: .; v_gene: TRBV19; d_gene: .; j_gene: TRBJ1-5; CDR3nt: TGTGCCAGTAGTATGGGGGGATATAGCAATCAGCCCCAGCATTTT; CDR3aa: CASSMGGYSNQPQHF
abundance: .; v_gene: TRBV10-3; d_gene: .; j_gene: TRBJ2-1; CDR3nt: TGTGCCATCAGTGAGTATCAAGCGGGCGATGAGCAGTTCTTC; CDR3aa: CAISEYQAGDEQFF
abundance: .; v_gene: TRBV4-2; d_gene: .; j_gene: TRBJ2-7; CDR3nt: TGTGCCAGCAGCCAAGATATCGGGGGGCGATTCTACGAGCAGTACTTC; CDR3aa: CASSQDIGGRFYEQYF
abundance: .; v_gene: TRBV11-2; d_gene: .; j_gene: TRBJ1-6; CDR3nt: TGTGCCAGCAGCTTTAGTAATTCACCCCTCCACTTT; CDR3aa: CASSFSNSPLHF
abundance: .; v_gene: TRBV7-6; d_gene: .; j_gene: TRBJ2-7; CDR3nt: TGTGCCAGCAGCTTAGTTCCTAGGGGGAACCCCGGGGAGCAGTACTTC; CDR3aa: CASSLVPRGNPGEQYF
abundance: few; v_gene: TRBV7-2; d_gene: .; j_gene: TRBJ2-1; CDR3nt: TGTGCCAGCAGCCTTTCCCAACCCCGGGGGGAGCAGTTCTTC; CDR3aa: CASSLSQPRGEQFF
abundance: .; v_gene: TRBV5-3; d_gene: .; j_gene: TRBJ1-3; CDR3nt: TGTGCCAGAAGTCCGCTGACAAGCCCCCTCGACTCTGGAAACACCATATATTTT; CDR3aa: CARSPLTSPLDSGNTIYF
abundance: .; v_gene: TRBV6-4; d_gene: .; j_gene: TRBJ2-3; CDR3nt: TGTGCCAGCAGTGCCCGCGGGGATACGCAGTATTTT; CDR3aa: CASSARGDTQYF
abundance: .; v_gene: TRBV14; d_gene: .; j_gene: TRBJ2-2; CDR3nt: TGTGCCAGCAGCCAAGAAATAGGGAGCGGGGAGCTGTTTTTT; CDR3aa: CASSQEIGSGELFF
abundance: .; v_gene: TRBV6-5; d_gene: .; j_gene: TRBJ2-7; CDR3nt: TGTGCCAGCAGTTATGAGGCAGGGCCTTACGAGCAGTACTTC; CDR3aa: CASSYEAGPYEQYF
abundance: .; v_gene: TRBV9; d_gene: TRBD1; j_gene: TRBJ1-1; CDR3nt: TGTGCCAGCAGCGTAGACGAGGGGGCTGCCACTGAAGCTTTCTTT; CDR3aa: CASSVDEGAATEAFF
abundance: .; v_gene: TRBV24-1; d_gene: TRBD2; j_gene: TRBJ2-3; CDR3nt: TGTGCCACCAGTGACCCGGGGTCTAGCGGACGCACAGATACGCAGTATTTT; CDR3aa: CATSDPGSSGRTDTQYF
abundance: .; v_gene: TRBV7-2; d_gene: .; j_gene: TRBJ2-2; CDR3nt: TGTGCCAGCAGCGTACTAGCTGGCACCGGGGAGCTGTTTTTT; CDR3aa: CASSVLAGTGELFF
abundance: .; v_gene: TRBV27; d_gene: TRBD1; j_gene: TRBJ2-5; CDR3nt: TGTGCCAGCAGTTTATCAGACAGGGCGGAGACCCAGTACTTC; CDR3aa: CASSLSDRAETQYF